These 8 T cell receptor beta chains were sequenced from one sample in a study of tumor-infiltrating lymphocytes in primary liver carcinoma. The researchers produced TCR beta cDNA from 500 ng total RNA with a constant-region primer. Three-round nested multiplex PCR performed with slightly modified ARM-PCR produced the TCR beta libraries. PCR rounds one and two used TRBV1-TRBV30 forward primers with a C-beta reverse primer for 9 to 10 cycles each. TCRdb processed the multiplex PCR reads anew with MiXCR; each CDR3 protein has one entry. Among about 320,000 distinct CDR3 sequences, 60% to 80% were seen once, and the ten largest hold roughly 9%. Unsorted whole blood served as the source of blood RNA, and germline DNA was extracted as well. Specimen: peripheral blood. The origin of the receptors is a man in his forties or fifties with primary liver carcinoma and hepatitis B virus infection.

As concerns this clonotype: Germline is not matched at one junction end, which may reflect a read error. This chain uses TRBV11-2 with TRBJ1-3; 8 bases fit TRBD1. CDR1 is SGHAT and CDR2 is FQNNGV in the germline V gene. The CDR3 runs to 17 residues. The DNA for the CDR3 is TGTACCAGCAGTCTCAATCTCCAGGGGGCGACTGTAAACACCATATATTTT. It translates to CTSSLNLQGATVNTIYF.

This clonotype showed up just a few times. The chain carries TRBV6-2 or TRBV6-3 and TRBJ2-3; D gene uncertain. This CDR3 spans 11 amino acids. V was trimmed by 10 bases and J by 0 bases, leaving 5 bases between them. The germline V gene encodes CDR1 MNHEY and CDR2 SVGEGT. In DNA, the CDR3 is TGTGCCATCTCTAGCACAGATACGCAGTATTTT. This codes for CAISSTDTQYF.

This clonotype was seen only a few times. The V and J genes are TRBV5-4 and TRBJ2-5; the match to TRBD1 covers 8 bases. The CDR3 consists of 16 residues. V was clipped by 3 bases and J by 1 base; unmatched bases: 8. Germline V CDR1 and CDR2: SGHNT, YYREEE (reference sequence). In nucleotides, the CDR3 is TGTGCCAGCAGCTCCCCAACCGGACAGGGCCAAGAGACCCAGTACTTC. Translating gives CASSSPTGQGQETQYF. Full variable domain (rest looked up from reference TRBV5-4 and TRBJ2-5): ETGVTQSPTHLIKTRGQQVTLRCSSQSGHNTVSWYQQALGQGPQFIFQYYREEENGRGNFPPRFSGLQFPNYSSELNVNALELDDSALYLCASSSPTGQGQETQYFGPGTRLLVL.

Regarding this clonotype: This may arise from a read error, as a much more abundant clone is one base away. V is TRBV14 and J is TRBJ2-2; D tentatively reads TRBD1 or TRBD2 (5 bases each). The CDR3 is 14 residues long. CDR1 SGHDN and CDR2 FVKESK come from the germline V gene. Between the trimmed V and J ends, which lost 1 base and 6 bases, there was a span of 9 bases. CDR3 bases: TGTGCCAGCAGCCAAGTACTGGGGGCCGGGGAGCTGTTTTTT. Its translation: CASSQVLGAGELFF.

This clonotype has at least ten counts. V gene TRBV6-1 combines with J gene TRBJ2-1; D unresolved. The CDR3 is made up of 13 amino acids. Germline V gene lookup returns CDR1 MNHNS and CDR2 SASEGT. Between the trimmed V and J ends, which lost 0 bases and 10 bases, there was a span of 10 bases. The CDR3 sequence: CASSEAGLREQFF. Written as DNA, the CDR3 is TGTGCCAGCAGTGAAGCAGGCCTTCGGGAGCAGTTCTTC.

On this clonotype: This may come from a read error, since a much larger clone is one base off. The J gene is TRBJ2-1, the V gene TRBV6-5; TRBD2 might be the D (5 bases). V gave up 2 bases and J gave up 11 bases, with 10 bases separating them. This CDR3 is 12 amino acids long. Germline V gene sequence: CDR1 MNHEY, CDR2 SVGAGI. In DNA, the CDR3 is TGTGCCAGCAGTTACCCAGGACTCAAGCAGTTCTTC. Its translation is CASSYPGLKQFF.

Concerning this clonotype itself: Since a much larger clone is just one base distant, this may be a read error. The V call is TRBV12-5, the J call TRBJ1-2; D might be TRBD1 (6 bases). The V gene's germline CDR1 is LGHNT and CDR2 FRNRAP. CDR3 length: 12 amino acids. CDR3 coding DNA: TGTACTAGTGGCCACAGGGAAGGAGGCTACACCTTC. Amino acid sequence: CTSGHREGGYTF.

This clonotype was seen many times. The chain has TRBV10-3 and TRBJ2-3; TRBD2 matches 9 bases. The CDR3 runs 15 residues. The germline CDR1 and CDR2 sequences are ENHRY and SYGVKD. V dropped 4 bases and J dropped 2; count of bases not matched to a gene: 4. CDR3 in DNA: TGTGCCATCAGTGCGGCTAGCGGGACCACAGATACGCAGTATTTT. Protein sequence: CAISAASGTTDTQYF.